This T cell receptor (beta chain) was recorded in a study of blood T cells in healthy people across ages. Germline-derived CDR1 and CDR2 are MNHNY and SVGAGI (reference sequence). The CDR3 is 16 amino acids. The V end was cut by 2 bases, the J end by 0 bases, with 12 bases between. The authors drew 7.5 to 10 milliliters of peripheral blood from each donor. A sample-barcoded 5' primer and a J-beta primer mix were used in a second PCR of roughly 7 to 12 cycles. A single record per CDR3 protein comes from TCRdb applying MiXCR to the 5' RACE reads. This table holds some 640,000 distinct CDR3 sequences, approximately 49% found once.

This TCR derives from a woman aged 55-75 years in good health. Sequenced input: blood. J is TRBJ2-3 and V is TRBV6-6, with a possible D match to TRBD2 (5 bases). CDR3: CASSYEGDGSTDTQYF. Here the CDR3 DNA reads TGTGCCAGCAGTTACGAGGGTGACGGGAGCACAGATACGCAGTATTTT.